Here is one T cell receptor beta chain with its context. Its antigen is unknown. Base qualities were left out, and no much larger clone turns up one base away. The entry originates in a study of T-cell reconstitution after alpha-beta-depleted transplantation in children (dated by TCRdb to 2016 to 2017). With regard to the full study: T-cell immune reconstitution after TCRalphabeta/CD19-depleted allogeneic hematopoietic cell transplantation in children was quantitatively tracked in the study by means of TCR repertoire profiling.

Germline trimming: 2 bases from V, 12 bases from J; junction bases outside gene matches: 7. For CDR1 and CDR2, the germline V gene lists WSHSY and SAAADI. Inclusive of the bounding cysteine and phenylalanine, the CDR3 is 16 residues long. Only the CDR3 DNA is retained, 48 bases long and in frame from the first base. Receptor libraries were prepared by PCR. TCRdb names Illumina HiSeq 2500 as the instrument used. To normalize quantification of the TCRbeta repertoire, the TCR libraries were built with molecular barcoding that relied on unique molecular identifiers. In TCRdb, the public reads were trimmed at Q25 with fastp and aligned with MiXCR, with productive beta chains retained. Each CDR3 protein gets just one entry, which takes the most common genes and DNA from the rows behind it. The sample includes around 370,000 distinct CDR3 sequences, with about a tenth observed a single time. 2.4% of the sample is taken by the ten largest.

The source of this sequence is a human donor who donated a stem cell graft to a child with acute lymphoblastic leukemia. The sample consisted of PBMCs from the stem cell graft donor, taken from the stem cell graft. The V and J segments used are TRBV10-2 and TRBJ2-1, and 16 junction bases match TRBD2. The nucleotides read TGCGCCAGCAGTGAGAACCAGGGACTAGCGGGAGGGATGCAGTTCTTC. Translation gives CASSENQGLAGGMQFF.